The rows below give T cell receptor beta chains drawn from one sample of a study of OX40 agonist ivuxolimab in advanced cancers. Assay: immunoSEQ multiplex PCR; the TCRdb copy retains only in-frame clones and omits some. The table records 25,000 to 30,000 clones, roughly 80% of them present only once. The starting material was CD4+ or CD8+ T cells sorted from blood, obtained in a trial of the OX40 agonist ivuxolimab. Receptors originate from an adult with an advanced solid tumor such as melanoma, head and neck, liver or kidney cancer. Both conserved end residues are part of each CDR3. A D gene is named only where the DNA matches it firmly. Clone sizes are given selectively: once, few, many, or a class where the clone is expanded.

size: -
J: TRBJ2-4
length: 16
D: -
V: TRBV6-6
DNA: TGTGCCAGCAGCCATTGGCCGGCAGGTCGAGGAAACATTCAGTACTTC
CDR3: CASSHWPAGRGNIQYF

size: -
J: TRBJ2-5
length: 13
D: TRBD1
V: TRBV5-4
DNA: TGTGCCAGCAGCTATGGACAGGGAGAGACCCAGTACTTC
CDR3: CASSYGQGETQYF

size: -
J: TRBJ2-7
length: 16
D: -
V: TRBV2
DNA: TGTGCCAGCAGGTTCTCTCGAAACAACGGGGACTACGAGCAGTACTTC
CDR3: CASRFSRNNGDYEQYF

size: -
J: TRBJ1-1
length: 12
D: -
V: TRBV11-1
DNA: TGTGCCAGCAGCTTGGGGTTGACTGAAGCTTTCTTT
CDR3: CASSLGLTEAFF

size: -
J: TRBJ2-1
length: 14
D: -
V: TRBV12-5
DNA: TGTGCTAGTGGTTTGGCGGGGGCCGCGAATGAGCAGTTCTTC
CDR3: CASGLAGAANEQFF

size: -
J: TRBJ2-1
length: 17
D: -
V: TRBV1
DNA: TGCACCAGCAGCCAACCAGCGGGAGGAGGGTCCTACAATGAGCAGTTCTTC
CDR3: CTSSQPAGGGSYNEQFF

size: -
J: TRBJ2-1
length: 14
D: -
V: TRBV29-1
DNA: TGCAGCGTTGATATGGGGGGTCCCTACAATGAGCAGTTCTTC
CDR3: CSVDMGGPYNEQFF

size: few
J: TRBJ2-7
length: 15
D: -
V: TRBV28
DNA: TGTGCCAGCAGTCCGCCCGACAGGTCCTCCTACGAGCAGTACTTC
CDR3: CASSPPDRSSYEQYF

size: -
J: TRBJ2-1
length: 16
D: -
V: TRBV5-6
DNA: TGTGCCAGCAGCTTGAATCTAGTCTCAGTCCTCTATGAGCAGTTCTTC
CDR3: CASSLNLVSVLYEQFF

size: -
J: TRBJ2-7
length: 16
D: -
V: TRBV29-1
DNA: TGCAGCGTTGAAGTTCTTCAGGAACACGACTCCTACGAGCAGTACTTC
CDR3: CSVEVLQEHDSYEQYF

size: -
J: TRBJ2-5
length: 14
D: -
V: TRBV9
DNA: TGTGCCAGCAGCGTAATGGGGGGCCAGGAGACCCAGTACTTC
CDR3: CASSVMGGQETQYF

size: -
J: TRBJ1-5
length: 14
D: -
V: TRBV6-4
DNA: TGTGCCAGCAGTGTCGGGGCAGGGAATCAGCCCCAGCATTTT
CDR3: CASSVGAGNQPQHF

size: -
J: TRBJ2-7
length: 15
D: -
V: TRBV9
DNA: TGTGCCAGCAGCCCCGGGACCGGACCTGCCCACGAGCAGTACTTC
CDR3: CASSPGTGPAHEQYF

size: -
J: TRBJ2-7
length: 13
D: -
V: TRBV2
DNA: TGTGCCAGCAGTGAAGAGAGGCACTACGAGCAGTACTTC
CDR3: CASSEERHYEQYF

size: -
J: TRBJ2-7
length: 16
D: TRBD2
V: TRBV7-9
DNA: TGTGCCAGCAGCTTGAGCGGGACTCAAGATTCCTACGAGCAGTACTTC
CDR3: CASSLSGTQDSYEQYF

size: -
J: TRBJ2-5
length: 13
D: -
V: TRBV18
DNA: TGTGCCAGCTCAATCGTTCCCCAAGAGACCCAGTACTTC
CDR3: CASSIVPQETQYF

size: -
J: TRBJ2-1
length: 12
D: -
V: TRBV29-1
DNA: TGCAGCGTTGAAAGGCCTTACAATGAGCAGTTCTTC
CDR3: CSVERPYNEQFF